These 3 T cell receptor beta chains came from one sample sequenced in a study of T cell responses to AZD1222 COVID-19 vaccine. Measured with immunoSEQ multiplex PCR; TCRdb has only the in-frame clones, and not every one. This table has approximately 120,000 clones, approximately 94% appearing once. Source: peripheral blood, taken on day 0 of AZD1222 vaccination. The receptors come from an adult in good health.

The V gene is TRBV2, the J gene TRBJ1-1, with a tentative D call TRBD1 (5 bases). The CDR3 length is 14 residues. Trimming removed 8 bases at V and 0 bases at J, with 13 bases between. Germline V lookup: CDR1 SNHLY, CDR2 FYNNEI. This CDR3 reads CASVWDGMNTEAFF. The CDR3 bases are TGTGCCAGCGTCTGGGACGGAATGAACACTGAAGCTTTCTTT. Combining the CDR3 with reference TRBV2 and TRBJ1-1 gives the whole variable domain EPEVTQTPSHQVTQMGQEVILRCVPISNHLYFYWYRQILGQKVEFLVSFYNNEISEKSEIFDDQFSVERPDGSNFTLKIRSTKLEDSAMYFCASVWDGMNTEAFFGQGTRLTVV.

This chain uses TRBV5-1 with TRBJ2-2; 11 bases align to TRBD1. This CDR3 is built from 22 residues. The V segment lost 4 bases and the J segment 5 bases; nucleotides outside the gene matches: 25. Germline-derived CDR1 and CDR2 are SGHRS and YFSETQ. CDR3 DNA sequence: TGCGCCAGCAGCGATTTCTGGACAGGGGGCGAGTTGGGTCGTATACCAACCGGGGAGCTGTTTTTT. This encodes CASSDFWTGGELGRIPTGELFF.

This chain's CDR3 is CASSVGDSNQPQHF. The CDR3 bases are TGTGCCAGCTCGGTCGGAGATAGCAATCAGCCCCAGCATTTT. The chain is built from TRBV9 and TRBJ1-5; D unresolved. The germline V and J ends were trimmed by 7 bases and 0 bases, with 11 bases remaining between them. Germline CDR1 reads SGDLS; CDR2 reads YYNGEE. The CDR3 contains 14 residues.